This T cell receptor (beta chain) was captured by sequencing in a study of STAT5B mutations in CD4+ large granular lymphocyte leukemia. The data were produced by immunoSEQ multiplex PCR, yet TCRdb's version contains in-frame clones alone and is incomplete. The sample records 25,000 to 35,000 clones, 78% being singletons. There are 12 residues in the CDR3. The V end was cut by 7 bases, the J end by 2 bases, with 8 bases between. Germline V lookup: CDR1 SNHLY, CDR2 FYNNEI. Overall study results and limits: Compared with healthy controls (2/35), patient top clones favored TRBV06 (8/27). Approximately 25% of private leukemic clonotypes occurred rarely in other patients' non-leukemic repertoires. The CD4+ versus CD8+ T-LGLL clonality difference may reflect limited sample size.

In the case of this clone: What it binds is not known.

This TCR came from a human donor in good health. Sequencing was carried out using CD4+ T cells from blood buffy coats. J is TRBJ2-5 and V is TRBV2, with D possibly being TRBD1 (6 bases). The CDR3: CASTGQQETQYF. CDR3 sequence (DNA): TGTGCCAGCACAGGACAGCAAGAGACCCAGTACTTC. The complete variable domain, with remaining parts taken from reference TRBV2 and TRBJ2-5, reads EPEVTQTPSHQVTQMGQEVILRCVPISNHLYFYWYRQILGQKVEFLVSFYNNEISEKSEIFDDQFSVERPDGSNFTLKIRSTKLEDSAMYFCASTGQQETQYFGPGTRLLVL.